The rows below give T cell receptor beta chains drawn from one sample of a study of control samples from healthy donors and cancer patients. Clones were read by immunoSEQ multiplex PCR, and TCRdb kept only the in-frame ones, dropping some. The repertoire consists of 130,000 or so clones, with about 92% occurring once and the leading ten covering 2.1%. Sequencing input: blood. Receptors originate from a woman in her fifties or sixties in good health. Both conserved end residues are trimmed from each CDR3.

J gene: TRBJ2-2
V gene: TRBV2
CDR3 protein: ASSVKGAEPNTGELF

J gene: TRBJ1-2
V gene: TRBV2
CDR3 protein: ASSGTSKNLYGYT

J gene: TRBJ1-5
V gene: TRBV4-2
CDR3 protein: ASSQTGTGLNQPQH

J gene: TRBJ1-2
V gene: TRBV27
CDR3 protein: ASSLSWGSNYGYT

J gene: TRBJ1-5
V gene: TRBV6-5
CDR3 protein: ASRNGDQPQH

J gene: TRBJ1-6
V gene: TRBV6-5
CDR3 protein: ASTFSSSYNSPLH

J gene: TRBJ2-1
V gene: TRBV27
CDR3 protein: ASSLMGPSGNEQF

J gene: TRBJ2-5
V gene: TRBV7-8
CDR3 protein: ASSQVRRVLGETQY

J gene: TRBJ2-3
V gene: TRBV5-1
CDR3 protein: ASSRTDGTDTQY

J gene: TRBJ1-4
V gene: TRBV6-5
CDR3 protein: ASSYGTGLGEKLF

J gene: TRBJ2-7
V gene: TRBV7-9
CDR3 protein: ASLAGTVNSYEQY

J gene: TRBJ2-7
V gene: TRBV27
CDR3 protein: ASSPGLAGEGYEQY

J gene: TRBJ1-1
V gene: TRBV27
CDR3 protein: ASSSGQNTEAF

J gene: TRBJ2-2
V gene: TRBV19
CDR3 protein: ASKTGRELF

J gene: TRBJ1-3
V gene: TRBV18
CDR3 protein: ASSPNQPGNTIY

J gene: TRBJ1-2
V gene: TRBV3-1/TRBV3-2
CDR3 protein: ASSGGTGGAVRGYT

J gene: TRBJ2-3
V gene: TRBV19
CDR3 protein: ASSIATGYPSTDTQY

J gene: TRBJ2-1
V gene: TRBV11-2
CDR3 protein: ASSPQGNEQF

J gene: TRBJ2-7
V gene: TRBV2
CDR3 protein: ASSVQGGDYEQY

J gene: TRBJ2-2
V gene: TRBV29-1
CDR3 protein: SAVRFTGELF

J gene: TRBJ1-1
V gene: TRBV3-1/TRBV3-2
CDR3 protein: ASSPQASVTNTEAF

J gene: TRBJ2-7
V gene: TRBV4-1
CDR3 protein: ASSQTAQTNYEQY

J gene: TRBJ1-5
V gene: TRBV7-9
CDR3 protein: ASSLGELQPQH

J gene: TRBJ2-2
V gene: TRBV2
CDR3 protein: ASSQNPGYTGELF

J gene: TRBJ2-3
V gene: TRBV2
CDR3 protein: ASSQHGFPSH

J gene: TRBJ1-2
V gene: TRBV6-6
CDR3 protein: ASRTAAGDYGYT

J gene: TRBJ1-4
V gene: TRBV6-5
CDR3 protein: ASGQNRKLF

J gene: TRBJ1-1
V gene: TRBV19
CDR3 protein: ASRARHEGNTEAF

J gene: TRBJ1-5
V gene: TRBV6-5
CDR3 protein: ASKSVNTGQPQH

J gene: TRBJ1-1
V gene: TRBV18
CDR3 protein: ASSPPGPTEAF

J gene: TRBJ2-3
V gene: TRBV4-1
CDR3 protein: ASSQESSSSADTQY

J gene: TRBJ1-2
V gene: TRBV12-3/TRBV12-4
CDR3 protein: ASRSRQGDGYT

J gene: TRBJ2-1
V gene: TRBV5-1
CDR3 protein: ASSLLVGEQF

J gene: TRBJ1-2
V gene: TRBV3-1/TRBV3-2
CDR3 protein: ASSQGPPGYT

J gene: TRBJ1-1
V gene: TRBV27
CDR3 protein: ASSPQGATEAF

J gene: TRBJ2-7
V gene: TRBV2
CDR3 protein: ASRGPRGAEQY

J gene: TRBJ2-7
V gene: TRBV6-1
CDR3 protein: ASSEGLTGQGNTYEQY

J gene: TRBJ2-2
V gene: TRBV5-1
CDR3 protein: ASSATVNTGELF

J gene: TRBJ2-2
V gene: TRBV7-9
CDR3 protein: ASTQREIGELF

J gene: TRBJ1-2
V gene: TRBV3-1/TRBV3-2
CDR3 protein: ATTGANYGYT

J gene: TRBJ2-1
V gene: TRBV10-1
CDR3 protein: ASSEVGSSYNEQF

J gene: TRBJ1-1
V gene: TRBV7-9
CDR3 protein: ASKTDSQGDF

J gene: TRBJ1-1
V gene: TRBV30
CDR3 protein: AWSLGASLNTEAF

J gene: TRBJ1-1
V gene: TRBV19
CDR3 protein: ASTQGAYTEAF

J gene: TRBJ2-2
V gene: TRBV6-6
CDR3 protein: ASSQGSGELF

J gene: TRBJ2-3
V gene: TRBV24-1
CDR3 protein: ASGSSDTQY